Below, one TCR beta chain is given with its context. The data derive from a study of control samples from healthy donors and cancer patients. CDR1 SEHNR and CDR2 FQNEAQ come from the germline V gene (reference sequence). Trimming took 1 base from V and 6 from J, leaving 9 bases between them. The CDR3 sequence is 13 residues long. Method: immunoSEQ multiplex PCR; TCRdb's copy keeps in-frame clones and lacks some. The data contain 120,000 to 150,000 clones, around 90% of them singletons. The receptor comes from a man aged 30 to 39 in good health. The sample comprised blood. V is TRBV7-9 and J is TRBJ1-2; TRBD1 might be the D (5 bases). CDR3 nucleotides: TGTGCCAGCAGCTTAGAGAGGGGTAATGGCTACACCTTC. Protein product: CASSLERGNGYTF.